These 18 T cell receptor beta chains share one sample of origin, sequenced in a study of blood T cells in healthy people across ages. The second PCR ran roughly 6 to 11 cycles with a sample-barcoded 5' primer and J-beta primers. In TCRdb, the 5' RACE reads were re-called with MiXCR into one record per CDR3 protein. This sample has about 780,000 distinct CDR3 sequences, with about 47% found just once. Sequencing was carried out using blood. These receptors were collected from a man aged 80 or over in good health.

This clonotype was observed a handful of times. The chain joins TRBV12-3 or TRBV12-4 to TRBJ1-1; TRBD1 is a possible D gene (5 bases). V lost 6 bases, J lost 1 base, and 15 bases lay in between. The CDR3 spans 15 residues. This chain's CDR3 is CASSRDRVGNTEAFF. The CDR3 nucleotides read TGTGCCAGCAGCCGGGACCGCGTAGGGAACACTGAAGCTTTCTTT.

Concerning this clonotype: One end of the junction varies from germline; a read error may be responsible. The rearrangement uses TRBV7-3 and TRBJ1-2, with D maybe TRBD1 (5 bases). This CDR3 is built from 13 residues. Looked up from germline, CDR1 is SGHTA and CDR2 is FQGTGA. CDR3 nucleotides: TGTGCCAGCAGCCTTAAAGACAGATCTGGCAACACCTTC. Its protein product is CASSLKDRSGNTF. The complete variable domain, with remaining parts taken from reference TRBV7-3 and TRBJ1-2, reads GAGVSQTPSNKVTEKGKYVELRCDPISGHTALYWYRQSLGQGPEFLIYFQGTGAADDSGLPNDRFFAVRPEGSVSTLKIQRTERGDSAVYLCASSLKDRSGNTFGSGTRLTVV.

As concerns this clonotype: A read error may account for a junction end that differs from germline. The rearrangement uses TRBV2 and TRBJ1-5; D unresolved. The length of the CDR3 is 14 residues. The germline V gene encodes CDR1 SNHLY and CDR2 FYNNEI. The chain's CDR3 is CASRPANSNQPRHF. DNA for the CDR3: TGTGCCAGCAGACCCGCGAATAGCAATCAGCCCCGGCATTTT.

The CDR3 here is CASSQFPTVTAAWGYTF. In nucleotides, the CDR3 is TGTGCCAGCAGCCAATTCCCTACCGTGACAGCAGCCTGGGGCTACACCTTC. This chain joins TRBV3-1 and TRBJ1-2; D perhaps matches TRBD1 (5 bases). V shed 2 bases and J shed 8 bases, with 24 bases lying between them. CDR1 LGHDT and CDR2 YNNKEL come from the germline V gene (reference sequence). The CDR3 extends over 17 amino acids.

This clonotype has only a few counts. The chain couples TRBV6-5 to TRBJ2-3; 10 nucleotides agree with TRBD2. Germline V gene lookup returns CDR1 MNHEY and CDR2 SVGAGI. The V and J ends lost 0 bases and 6 bases, in that order; junction bases with no gene match: 6. This CDR3 has 16 amino acids. The CDR3 is CASSYSTGTSDDTQYF. The CDR3 bases are TGTGCCAGCAGTTACTCAACCGGGACTAGCGACGATACGCAGTATTTT.

This clonotype was seen only a few times. V is TRBV11-3 and J is TRBJ2-4, with D unresolved. Looked up from germline, CDR1 is SGHNT and CDR2 is YENEEA. V was trimmed by 3 bases and J by 15 bases, leaving 18 bases between them. The CDR3 is 13 amino acids. As DNA, the CDR3 is TGTGCCAGCAGCTTGAACACCAAGGGCCAACGGTACTTC. It yields the protein CASSLNTKGQRYF.

This clonotype was recorded once. The junction does not match germline at one end; this may be a read error. The gene calls are TRBV19 and TRBJ1-5; 8 bases agree with TRBD1. Germline V gives CDR1 LNHDA, CDR2 SQIVND (reference sequence). This CDR3 region has 17 residues. The chain's CDR3 is CASSVIGQTGANQPRHF. The CDR3 DNA reads as TGTGCCAGTAGTGTTATTGGACAGACAGGGGCCAATCAGCCCCGGCATTTT.

V gene TRBV6-6 combines with J gene TRBJ2-1; TRBD2 matches 10 bases. CDR1 and CDR2 from the germline V gene are MNHNY and SVGAGI (reference sequence). The CDR3 extends over 16 amino acids. The V segment lost 0 bases and the J segment 10 bases; nucleotides outside the gene matches: 9. In nucleotides, the CDR3 is TGTGCCAGCAGTTACTCTTTGACTAGCGGGCGGGAGGAGCAGTTCTTC. This codes for CASSYSLTSGREEQFF.

This clonotype was detected once. CDR3 in amino acids: CASSELFSGANVLTF. The CDR3 DNA reads as TGTGCCAGCAGCGAACTCTTCTCTGGGGCCAACGTCCTGACTTTC. The chain links TRBV5-6 to TRBJ2-6; D gene unclear. Trimming removed 4 bases at V and 0 bases at J, with 8 bases between. CDR1 and CDR2 from the germline V gene are SGHDT and YYEEEE. This CDR3 is built from 15 residues.

The genes are TRBV20-1 and TRBJ2-5, with TRBD2 matching over 9 bases. Germline V gene data show CDR1 as DFQATT and CDR2 as SNEGSKA (reference sequence). The trim removed 2 bases at V and 6 bases at J, leaving 10 bases unmatched. This CDR3 has 15 residues. In DNA form, the CDR3 reads TGCAGTGCTAGAATGGGAGCGGGGGGTCTTCAGACCCAGTACTTC. Translating gives CSARMGAGGLQTQYF.

This clonotype was picked up a small number of times. V and J are TRBV7-2 and TRBJ1-1, with 8 bases identical to TRBD1. Germline-derived CDR1 and CDR2 are SGHTA and FQGNSA. This CDR3 is 16 amino acids long. Unmatched junction bases numbered 8, after V lost 5 bases and J lost 0 bases. The CDR3 here is CASSRRTGLVNTEAFF. CDR3 bases: TGTGCCAGCAGCCGACGGACAGGGTTGGTGAACACTGAAGCTTTCTTT. Full variable domain (remainder filled in from reference TRBV7-2 and TRBJ1-1): GAGVSQSPSNKVTEKGKDVELRCDPISGHTALYWYRQSLGQGLEFLIYFQGNSAPDKSGLPSDRFSAERTGGSVSTLTIQRTQQEDSAVYLCASSRRTGLVNTEAFFGQGTRLTVV.

A few counts support this clonotype. The chain uses TRBV12-3 or TRBV12-4 and TRBJ2-1; 12 bases are shared with TRBD2. The CDR3 spans 17 residues. V gave up 0 bases and J gave up 5 bases; unmatched junction bases: 5. The CDR3 DNA is TGTGCCAGCAGTTTAGCCGGACTAGCGGGGTTCCACAATGAGCAGTTCTTC. This codes for CASSLAGLAGFHNEQFF.

This chain links TRBV5-1 with TRBJ2-7, with D possibly TRBD2 on 6 matching bases. The germline gives CDR1 SGHRS, CDR2 YFSETQ. With 2 bases removed from V and 6 bases from J, the gap between germline ends came to 15 bases. The CDR3 loop spans 14 amino acids. In DNA form, the CDR3 reads TGCGCCAGCAGCTTCGCGGGGCCTCGGGGCGAGCAGTACTTC. This sequence encodes CASSFAGPRGEQYF. The full variable domain, rest sourced from reference TRBV5-1 and TRBJ2-7, is KAGVTQTPRYLIKTRGQQVTLSCSPISGHRSVSWYQQTPGQGLQFLFEYFSETQRNKGNFPGRFSGRQFSNSRSEMNVSTLELGDSALYLCASSFAGPRGEQYFGPGTRLTVT.

This clonotype turned up a few times. This chain links TRBV20-1 with TRBJ2-3, with no clear D. Germline CDR1 DFQATT, CDR2 SNEGSKA (reference sequence). The germline V and J ends were trimmed by 7 bases and 2 bases, with 13 bases remaining between them. The CDR3 consists of 13 residues. In nucleotides, the CDR3 is TGCAGTGTCCCGACTGAGCCCACAGATACGCAGTATTTT. Its translation: CSVPTEPTDTQYF.

This clonotype was seen more than once but under ten times. The rearrangement joins TRBV7-9 to TRBJ1-2; D unresolved. Trimming shortened V by 10 bases and J by 8 bases, and 23 bases separated the two germline ends. Germline assignment: CDR1 SEHNR and CDR2 FQNEAQ (reference sequence). There are 14 residues in the CDR3. The chain's CDR3 is CATSLTGPMEGYTF. The DNA for the CDR3 is TGTGCCACCTCCCTTACCGGGCCTATGGAGGGCTACACCTTC.

This clonotype has more than one count but fewer than ten. This chain connects TRBV3-1 to TRBJ2-7; 9 positions agree with TRBD2. The DNA end is more similar to TRBJ2-5, so the J call may be wrong. The CDR3 covers 17 residues. CDR1 is LGHDT, CDR2 YNNKEL, per germline (reference sequence). The CDR3 coding sequence is TGTGCCAGCAGCCAAGTCAGTAGCGGGAGTTTACGGGAGACCCAGTACTTC. It is translated as CASSQVSSGSLRETQYF.

This clonotype was seen a handful of times. The chain carries TRBV12-3 or TRBV12-4 and TRBJ2-3; tentatively, D is TRBD1 or TRBD2 (5 bases each). The CDR3 covers 13 residues. Trimming pared 7 bases from V and 3 bases from J, leaving 11 bases between. The CDR3 sequence is CASKLGATDTQYF. CDR3 bases: TGTGCCAGCAAGCTCGGGGCAACAGATACGCAGTATTTT.

Notes on this clonotype: With a much larger clone just one base away, this may be a read error. The V and J genes are TRBV29-1 and TRBJ2-1; 10 bases map to TRBD2. The last part of the DNA fits TRBJ2-7 better; the J call may be wrong. CDR1 is SQVTM and CDR2 is ANQGSEA in the germline V gene. CDR3 length: 13 amino acids. The CDR3 loop is CSSSGRAFHEQYF. CDR3 DNA: TGCAGCTCCAGCGGGAGGGCTTTTCATGAGCAGTACTTC.